These 30 T cell receptor beta chains were sequenced from one sample in a study of beta chain features in type 1 diabetes. Study-level results: Type 1 diabetes patients had moderately but significantly shorter TCRB CDR3s in all four CD4+ subsets.

These receptors' antigens are unknown. Expressed TCRB transcripts were sequenced because the entire RNA isolate underwent reverse transcription. Here immunoSEQ multiplex PCR was the method, and the copy in TCRdb shows in-frame clones only, minus some. The sample consists of about 400,000 clones, roughly an eighth of them appearing once. The sample consisted of naive CD4+ T cells from blood. Receptor source: a woman between 18 and 30 years old with type 1 diabetes.

The J gene is TRBJ1-2, the V gene TRBV9, with D uncertain. The V end lost 0 bases, the J end lost 0 bases, and 9 bases lay between the germline ends. Germline CDR1 and CDR2: SGDLS and YYNGEE. The CDR3 extends over 15 amino acids. This CDR3 is CASSVGTQPNYGYTF. The CDR3 DNA sequence: TGTGCCAGCAGCGTAGGCACACAACCTAACTATGGCTACACCTTC.

V usage is TRBV4-3 and J usage is TRBJ2-1; no clear D. Trimming pared 1 base from V and 2 bases from J, leaving 9 bases between. This CDR3 has 15 residues. Germline loops: CDR1 LGHNA, CDR2 YSLEER. In DNA, the CDR3 is TGCGCCAGCAGCCAAGGTCTAGGAGCCTACAATGAGCAGTTCTTC. Amino acid sequence: CASSQGLGAYNEQFF.

This clone was detected only a few times. The J gene is TRBJ2-7, the V gene TRBV7-9; unclear D gene. Germline CDR1 is SEHNR and CDR2 is FQNEAQ (reference sequence). The length of the CDR3 is 16 residues. V lost 1 base and J 5 bases, leaving 18 bases between the germline ends. The CDR3 sequence: CASSLGQVRFVNEQYF. CDR3 nucleotide sequence: TGTGCCAGCAGCTTAGGCCAAGTGAGGTTCGTTAACGAGCAGTACTTC. The variable domain in full, completed from reference TRBV7-9 and TRBJ2-7, reads DTGVSQNPRHKITKRGQNVTFRCDPISEHNRLYWYRQTLGQGPEFLTYFQNEAQLEKSRLLSDRFSAERPKGSFSTLEIQRTEQGDSAMYLCASSLGQVRFVNEQYFGPGTRLTVT.

This clone has more than one count but fewer than ten. The chain has TRBV19 and TRBJ2-7; 8 nucleotides line up with TRBD2. Germline V gene data show CDR1 as LNHDA and CDR2 as SQIVND (reference sequence). This CDR3 region has 15 residues. Trimming cost V 5 bases and J 3 bases; bases outside gene matches: 9. The CDR3 sequence is CASSFSSGRIYEQYF. The CDR3 region has the DNA TGTGCCAGTAGTTTCTCTAGCGGGCGAATCTACGAGCAGTACTTC.

This clone was found a few times. The rearrangement joins TRBV7-2 to TRBJ2-7, with 8 bases fitting TRBD1. The CDR3 covers 15 residues. CDR1 is SGHTA and CDR2 is FQGNSA in the germline V gene. Trimming at V came to 6 bases and at J to 3 bases, leaving 10 bases not matched to a gene. CDR3 nucleotides: TGTGCCAGCAGTTCAGCCGGACAGGGCAACTACGAGCAGTACTTC. This gives the protein CASSSAGQGNYEQYF.

This chain uses TRBV7-3 with TRBJ1-1; D remains ambiguous. Trimming left V 5 bases short and J 0 bases short, with 7 bases between. This CDR3 has 13 amino acids. Germline V gives CDR1 SGHTA, CDR2 FQGTGA. The DNA of the CDR3 is TGTGCCAGCAGCACGAACATGAACACTGAAGCTTTCTTT. This encodes CASSTNMNTEAFF.

This clone was seen a few times. The chain carries TRBV7-2 and TRBJ2-5, with 7 nucleotides matching TRBD2. J gave up 5 bases and V 5 bases, and 14 bases lay outside the gene matches. This CDR3 has 16 residues. CDR1 SGHTA and CDR2 FQGNSA come from the germline V gene. DNA for the CDR3: TGTGCCAGCAGCGCATCCCTCGCGGGAGAAGCGGAGACCCAGTACTTC. Its protein product is CASSASLAGEAETQYF.

The genes are TRBV27 and TRBJ2-1; TRBD2 matches at 8 bases. V shed 6 bases and J 2 bases; nucleotides not matched to a gene: 12. In germline, CDR1 is MNHEY, CDR2 SMNVEV (reference sequence). The CDR3 sequence is 17 residues long. CDR3 bases: TGTGCCAGCAGGGGGGCCGCAGCGGGAGCCCCCTACAATGAGCAGTTCTTC. It translates to CASRGAAAGAPYNEQFF.

This clone was observed a handful of times. The chain employs TRBV7-2 and TRBJ2-7; 13 nucleotides match TRBD2. The germline V gene has CDR1 SGHTA and CDR2 FQGNSA. V lost 5 bases, J lost 2 bases, and 3 bases stayed unmatched. The CDR3 extends over 15 amino acids. Written as DNA, the CDR3 is TGTGCCAGCAGCATGGGACTAGCGGGACCCTACGAGCAGTACTTC. It is translated as CASSMGLAGPYEQYF.

The rearrangement links TRBV19 to TRBJ2-7, with TRBD1 matching over 8 bases. CDR3 length equals 15 residues. The germline gives CDR1 LNHDA, CDR2 SQIVND (reference sequence). The trim removed 4 bases at V and 0 bases at J, leaving 5 bases unmatched. CDR3 amino acids: CASSNPGQDSYEQYF. The CDR3 nucleotides are TGTGCCAGTAGTAATCCGGGACAGGACTCCTACGAGCAGTACTTC. Full variable domain (rest looked up from reference TRBV19 and TRBJ2-7): DGGITQSPKYLFRKEGQNVTLSCEQNLNHDAMYWYRQDPGQGLRLIYYSQIVNDFQKGDIAEGYSVSREKKESFPLTVTSAQKNPTAFYLCASSNPGQDSYEQYFGPGTRLTVT.

This clone was seen a handful of times. The chain joins TRBV27 to TRBJ2-1, with 10 bases lining up with TRBD2. The ends lost 4 bases at V and 12 bases at J; junction bases unmatched: 6. The CDR3 extends over 13 amino acids. Germline V gene data show CDR1 as MNHEY and CDR2 as SMNVEV (reference sequence). CDR3 in amino acids: CASSSTLAGGQFF. The DNA for the CDR3 is TGTGCCAGCAGTTCCACCTTAGCGGGGGGGCAGTTCTTC.

The chain combines TRBV29-1 with TRBJ2-7; TRBD2 is a possible D gene (6 bases). From germline, CDR1 is SQVTM and CDR2 ANQGSEA. The CDR3 contains 13 residues. V dropped 7 bases and J dropped 0 bases, with 13 bases sitting between them. This chain's CDR3 is CSAGGVLSYEQYF. The CDR3 nucleotides read TGCAGCGCCGGCGGGGTCCTCTCCTACGAGCAGTACTTC.

The rearrangement joins TRBV7-9 to TRBJ2-2; D remains ambiguous. V was clipped by 5 bases and J by 5 bases, with 3 bases between them. The CDR3 runs 11 residues. The germline V gene encodes CDR1 SEHNR and CDR2 FQNEAQ (reference sequence). The CDR3 here is CASSVTGELFF. In nucleotides, the CDR3 is TGTGCCAGCAGCGTAACCGGGGAGCTGTTTTTT.

This clone came up a few times. This chain joins TRBV14 and TRBJ2-7, with D perhaps matching TRBD1 (5 bases). V was shortened by 3 bases and J by 6 bases, with 15 bases between the two germline ends. CDR3 length equals 14 residues. Germline assignment: CDR1 SGHDN and CDR2 FVKESK. The CDR3 loop is CASSQVNRGREQYF. The CDR3 DNA follows: TGTGCCAGCAGCCAGGTGAATAGGGGTCGCGAGCAGTACTTC.

The chain links TRBV14 to TRBJ2-7, with D possibly matching TRBD2 (6 bases). CDR1 is SGHDN and CDR2 is FVKESK in the germline V gene. The CDR3 covers 12 residues. V was shortened by 7 bases and J by 3 bases, with 10 bases between the two germline ends. The CDR3 reads CASTAGGYEQYF. Here the CDR3 DNA reads TGTGCCAGCACGGCCGGGGGCTACGAGCAGTACTTC.

Only a few counts were recorded for this clone. The gene calls are TRBV7-2 and TRBJ2-5; D perhaps matches TRBD1 (5 bases). The germline gives CDR1 SGHTA, CDR2 FQGNSA. This CDR3 has 13 residues. The V end was cut by 1 base, the J end by 5 bases, with 8 bases between. The CDR3 DNA follows: TGTGCCAGCAGCTTAGGCAGGGTCGAGACCCAGTACTTC. Translating it yields CASSLGRVETQYF. The whole variable domain, filled in from reference TRBV7-2 and TRBJ2-5, reads GAGVSQSPSNKVTEKGKDVELRCDPISGHTALYWYRQSLGQGLEFLIYFQGNSAPDKSGLPSDRFSAERTGGSVSTLTIQRTQQEDSAVYLCASSLGRVETQYFGPGTRLLVL.

This clone was recorded a few times. V gene TRBV6-5 combines with J gene TRBJ1-2; 9 nucleotides line up with TRBD1. Germline CDR1 is MNHEY and CDR2 is SVGAGI. The CDR3 spans 14 residues. J was trimmed by 8 bases and V by 6 bases; bases with no gene match: 10. The CDR3 spells CASRDTGGDGGYTF. The CDR3 region has the DNA TGTGCCAGCAGGGACACAGGGGGCGATGGGGGCTACACCTTC.

The DNA for the CDR3 is TGTGCCAGCAGCTTAACAAACAATGAGCAGTTCTTC. Translation: CASSLTNNEQFF. This chain connects TRBV11-2 to TRBJ2-1; D is unclear. V was shortened by 2 bases and J by 5 bases, with 4 bases between the two germline ends. The CDR3 runs 12 residues. Germline CDR1 is SGHAT and CDR2 is FQNNGV.

The V call is TRBV21-1, the J call TRBJ1-6; the table gives TRBD1 as D, unverified against the DNA. TRBV21-1 corresponds to a pseudogene. The CDR3 is made up of 17 amino acids. The CDR3 DNA sequence: TGTGCCAGCAGCAAGGGGACAGGGGGGACTGTTAATTCACCCCTCCACTTT. Protein: CASSKGTGGTVNSPLHF.

This clone occurred a few times. This chain uses TRBV6-4 with TRBJ2-1, with TRBD1 matching 8 bases. Per the germline V gene, CDR1 is MRHNA and CDR2 is SNTAGT. This CDR3 comprises 14 residues. With 4 bases clipped from V and 9 bases from J, the junction kept 8 bases outside the gene matches. CDR3 bases: TGTGCCAGCAGTGGGACACAGGGGGTTGGTGAGCAGTTCTTC. This encodes CASSGTQGVGEQFF.

Concerning this clone: Other DNA variants within this sample encode the same CDR3. V and J are TRBV6-5 and TRBJ2-7, with TRBD1 as a possible D gene (5 bases). V was cut by 0 bases and J by 4 bases, with 13 bases left in between. Germline V gene lookup returns CDR1 MNHEY and CDR2 SVGAGI. CDR3 length: 15 residues. For the CDR3, the DNA is TGTGCCAGCAGTTACTCCGGCCAGGGTGGGTACGAGCAGTACTTC. Protein product: CASSYSGQGGYEQYF.

The chain combines TRBV7-2 with TRBJ2-7; TRBD2 is a possible D gene (6 bases). Germline CDR1 and CDR2: SGHTA and FQGNSA. This CDR3 has 15 residues. V was trimmed by 1 base and J by 2 bases, leaving 12 bases between them. CDR3 nucleotides: TGTGCCAGCAGCTTAGGCGGGGTCCAGGCCTACGAGCAGTACTTC. Amino acid sequence: CASSLGGVQAYEQYF.

The V and J genes are TRBV9 and TRBJ2-7, with TRBD2 identical over 7 bases. In germline, CDR1 is SGDLS, CDR2 YYNGEE. The CDR3 has 16 amino acids. The J segment lost 3 bases and the V segment lost 0 bases, leaving 9 bases of the junction unmatched. The chain's CDR3 is CASSVGRRGIDYEQYF. CDR3 DNA sequence: TGTGCCAGCAGCGTAGGACGGCGGGGGATAGACTACGAGCAGTACTTC.

J is TRBJ2-3 and V is TRBV5-1, with a possible D match to TRBD2 (6 bases). From germline, CDR1 is SGHRS and CDR2 YFSETQ. The CDR3 extends over 15 amino acids. Trimming took off 4 bases at V and 0 bases at J, with 12 bases between the two ends. DNA for the CDR3: TGCGCCAGCAGCATCGGGGGAGCCAGCACAGATACGCAGTATTTT. It encodes CASSIGGASTDTQYF.

The rearrangement uses TRBV7-9 and TRBJ2-2; D remains ambiguous. CDR3 length: 15 amino acids. Trimming shortened V by 1 base and J by 7 bases, and 13 bases separated the two germline ends. The germline CDR1 and CDR2 sequences are SEHNR and FQNEAQ (reference sequence). The CDR3 DNA follows: TGTGCCAGCAGCTTAGAGGCGGTCCTAAGCGGGGAGCTGTTTTTT. Amino acids: CASSLEAVLSGELFF.

This clone was seen more than once but under ten times. V gene TRBV7-2 combines with J gene TRBJ2-5, with D perhaps TRBD2 (5 bases). From germline, CDR1 is SGHTA and CDR2 FQGNSA. The CDR3 totals 14 residues. Trimming pared 2 bases from V and 5 bases from J, leaving 12 bases between. CDR3 bases: TGTGCCAGCAGCTTACCCGGACTTGGGGAGACCCAGTACTTC. It yields the protein CASSLPGLGETQYF.

The CDR3 DNA is TGTGCCAGCAGCTTAGGATGGCTGAACACTGAAGCTTTCTTT. Translation: CASSLGWLNTEAFF. This chain uses TRBV7-2 with TRBJ1-1; D unresolved. From germline, CDR1 is SGHTA and CDR2 FQGNSA. V shed 1 base and J shed 0 bases, with 6 bases lying between them. The CDR3 extends over 14 amino acids.

This chain uses TRBV28 with TRBJ1-5, with TRBD1 matching over 10 bases. The germline V gene encodes CDR1 MDHEN and CDR2 SYDVKM. The V gene end was trimmed by 6 bases and the J gene end by 2 bases; junction bases not matched to a gene: 4. CDR3 length: 15 amino acids. This CDR3 reads CASRGQGLGNQPQHF. CDR3 nucleotide sequence: TGTGCCAGCAGGGGACAGGGGCTAGGCAATCAGCCCCAGCATTTT.

The DNA of the CDR3 is TGTGCCAGCAGTTACGGGCGCAGGGAAGGGGAGACCCAGTACTTC. It is translated as CASSYGRREGETQYF. This chain links TRBV6-6 with TRBJ2-5; a weak D match, TRBD1 (5 bases). CDR1 and CDR2 from the germline V gene are MNHNY and SVGAGI (reference sequence). The CDR3 contains 15 residues. The V gene lost 2 bases and the J gene lost 5 bases, with 15 bases spanning the gap.

This chain uses TRBV5-6 with TRBJ1-4, with D possibly matching TRBD1 (6 bases). Trimming took off 1 base at V and 8 bases at J, with 18 bases between the two ends. CDR1 SGHDT and CDR2 YYEEEE come from the germline V gene. The CDR3 is 16 amino acids. For the CDR3, the DNA is TGTGCCAGCAGCTTGCGGGGGGACAAGGTCATGGAAAAACTGTTTTTT. It specifies CASSLRGDKVMEKLFF. The full variable domain, rest sourced from reference TRBV5-6 and TRBJ1-4, is DAGVTQSPTHLIKTRGQQVTLRCSPKSGHDTVSWYQQALGQGPQFIFQYYEEEERQRGNFPDRFSGHQFPNYSSELNVNALLLGDSALYLCASSLRGDKVMEKLFFGSGTQLSVL.